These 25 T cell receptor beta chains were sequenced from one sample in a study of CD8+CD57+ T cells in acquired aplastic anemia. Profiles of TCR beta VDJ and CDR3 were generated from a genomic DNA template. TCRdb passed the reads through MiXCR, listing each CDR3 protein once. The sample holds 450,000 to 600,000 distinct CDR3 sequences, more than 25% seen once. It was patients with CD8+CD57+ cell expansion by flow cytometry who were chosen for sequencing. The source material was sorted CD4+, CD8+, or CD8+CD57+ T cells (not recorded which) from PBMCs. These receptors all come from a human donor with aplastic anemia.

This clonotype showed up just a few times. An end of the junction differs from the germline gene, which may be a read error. As DNA, the CDR3 is TGTGCCATCAGTGAGTCCCCCGTGGCAGGATTGAGCTCTGGAAACACCGTATATTTT. Its protein product is CAISESPVAGLSSGNTVYF. The chain uses TRBV10-3 and TRBJ1-3; D unresolved. Per germline, CDR1 ENHRY and CDR2 SYGVKD. The CDR3 loop spans 19 amino acids.

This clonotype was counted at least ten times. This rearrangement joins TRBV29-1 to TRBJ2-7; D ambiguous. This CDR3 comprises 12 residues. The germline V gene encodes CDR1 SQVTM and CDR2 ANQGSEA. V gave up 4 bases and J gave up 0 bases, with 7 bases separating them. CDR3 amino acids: CSVGTSSYEQYF. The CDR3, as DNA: TGCAGCGTTGGCACAAGCTCCTACGAGCAGTACTTC.

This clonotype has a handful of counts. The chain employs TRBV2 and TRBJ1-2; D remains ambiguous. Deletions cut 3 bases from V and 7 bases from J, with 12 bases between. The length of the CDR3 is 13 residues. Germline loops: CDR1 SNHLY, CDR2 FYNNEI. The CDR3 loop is CASSDSGLAGYTF. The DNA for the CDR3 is TGTGCCAGCAGTGACAGTGGTTTGGCTGGCTACACCTTC. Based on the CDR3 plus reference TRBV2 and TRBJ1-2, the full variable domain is EPEVTQTPSHQVTQMGQEVILRCVPISNHLYFYWYRQILGQKVEFLVSFYNNEISEKSEIFDDQFSVERPDGSNFTLKIRSTKLEDSAMYFCASSDSGLAGYTFGSGTRLTVV.

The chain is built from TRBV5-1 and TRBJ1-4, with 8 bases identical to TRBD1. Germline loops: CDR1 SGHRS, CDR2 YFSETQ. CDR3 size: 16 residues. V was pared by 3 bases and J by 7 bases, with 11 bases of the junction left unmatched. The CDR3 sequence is CASSSRGQGTSEKLFF. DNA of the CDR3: TGCGCCAGCAGCTCTAGAGGACAGGGAACAAGTGAAAAACTGTTTTTT.

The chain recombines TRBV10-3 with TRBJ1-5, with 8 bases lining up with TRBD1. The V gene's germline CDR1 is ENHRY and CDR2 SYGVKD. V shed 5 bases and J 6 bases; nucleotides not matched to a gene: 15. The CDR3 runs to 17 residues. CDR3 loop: CAISYGQGASKSQPQHF. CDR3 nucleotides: TGTGCCATCAGTTACGGCCAGGGGGCCAGTAAAAGTCAGCCCCAGCATTTT.

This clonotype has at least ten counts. In DNA form, the CDR3 reads TGTGCCAGTAGCGGACAGGTCTCCTCTGGAAACACCATATATTTT. It yields the protein CASSGQVSSGNTIYF. This chain uses TRBV19 with TRBJ1-3, with 7 bases fitting TRBD1. V dropped 6 bases and J dropped 0; count of bases not matched to a gene: 5. CDR1 is LNHDA, CDR2 SQIVND, per germline (reference sequence). The CDR3 spans 15 residues.

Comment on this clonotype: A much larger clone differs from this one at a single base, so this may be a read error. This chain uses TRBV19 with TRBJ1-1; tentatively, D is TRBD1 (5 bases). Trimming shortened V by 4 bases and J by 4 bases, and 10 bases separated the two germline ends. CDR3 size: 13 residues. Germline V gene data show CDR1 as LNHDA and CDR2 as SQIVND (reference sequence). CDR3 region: CASSTGGSTEAFF. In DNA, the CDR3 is TGTGCCAGTAGTACGGGGGGTAGCACTGAAGCTTTCTTT.

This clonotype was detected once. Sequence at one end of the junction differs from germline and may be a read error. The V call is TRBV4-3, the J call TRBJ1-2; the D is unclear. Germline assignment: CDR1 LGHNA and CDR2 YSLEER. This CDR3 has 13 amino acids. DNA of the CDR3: TGCGCCAGCAGCCAACAAACTAACTATGGCTACGCCTTC. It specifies CASSQQTNYGYAF.

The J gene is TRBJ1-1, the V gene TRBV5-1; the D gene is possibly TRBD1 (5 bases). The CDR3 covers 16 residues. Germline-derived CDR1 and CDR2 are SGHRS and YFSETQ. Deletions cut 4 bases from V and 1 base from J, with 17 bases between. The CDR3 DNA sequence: TGCGCCAGCAGCCCGTGGGGGACTGGAGCGAACACTGAAGCTTTCTTT. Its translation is CASSPWGTGANTEAFF.

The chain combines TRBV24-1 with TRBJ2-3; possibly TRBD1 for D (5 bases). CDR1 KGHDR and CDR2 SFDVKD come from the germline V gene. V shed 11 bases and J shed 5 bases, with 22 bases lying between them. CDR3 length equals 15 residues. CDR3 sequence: CAIRVGVGNVDTQYF. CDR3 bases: TGTGCCATCCGAGTAGGGGTGGGGAACGTAGATACGCAGTATTTT.

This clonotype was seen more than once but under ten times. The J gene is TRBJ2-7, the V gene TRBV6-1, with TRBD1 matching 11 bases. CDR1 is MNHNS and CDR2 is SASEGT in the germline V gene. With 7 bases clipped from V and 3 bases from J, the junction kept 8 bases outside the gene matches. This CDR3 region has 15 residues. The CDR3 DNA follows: TGTGCCAGCACCGGAGGACAGGGGGCATTCTACGAGCAGTACTTC. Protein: CASTGGQGAFYEQYF.

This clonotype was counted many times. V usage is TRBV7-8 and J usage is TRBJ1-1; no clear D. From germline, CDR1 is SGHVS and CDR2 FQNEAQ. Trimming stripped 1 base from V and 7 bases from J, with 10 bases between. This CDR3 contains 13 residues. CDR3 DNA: TGTGCCAGCAGCTTAGGCACGTCGATTGAAGCTTTCTTT. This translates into CASSLGTSIEAFF.

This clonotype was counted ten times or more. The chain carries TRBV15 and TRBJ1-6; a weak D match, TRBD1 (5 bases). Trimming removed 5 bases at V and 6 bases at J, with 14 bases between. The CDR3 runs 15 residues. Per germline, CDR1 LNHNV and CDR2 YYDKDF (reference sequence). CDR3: CATSPRQGTNSPLHF. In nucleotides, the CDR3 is TGTGCCACCAGCCCGCGCCAGGGCACTAATTCACCCCTCCACTTT. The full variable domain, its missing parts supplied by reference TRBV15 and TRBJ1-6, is DAMVIQNPRYQVTQFGKPVTLSCSQTLNHNVMYWYQQKSSQAPKLLFHYYDKDFNNEADTPDNFQSRRPNTSFCFLDIRSPGLGDTAMYLCATSPRQGTNSPLHFGNGTRLTVT.

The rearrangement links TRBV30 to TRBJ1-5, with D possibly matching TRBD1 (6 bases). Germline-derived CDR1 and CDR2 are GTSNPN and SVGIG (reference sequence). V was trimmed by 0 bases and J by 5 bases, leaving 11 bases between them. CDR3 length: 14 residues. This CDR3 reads CAWSVFKGDQPQHF. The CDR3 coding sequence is TGTGCCTGGAGTGTATTTAAGGGGGATCAGCCCCAGCATTTT.

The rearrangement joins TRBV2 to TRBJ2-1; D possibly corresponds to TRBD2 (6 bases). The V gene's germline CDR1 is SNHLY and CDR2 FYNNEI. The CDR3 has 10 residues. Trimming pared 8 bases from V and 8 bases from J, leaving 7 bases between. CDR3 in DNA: TGTGCCAGCGGGGACTATGAGCAGTTCTTC. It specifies CASGDYEQFF.

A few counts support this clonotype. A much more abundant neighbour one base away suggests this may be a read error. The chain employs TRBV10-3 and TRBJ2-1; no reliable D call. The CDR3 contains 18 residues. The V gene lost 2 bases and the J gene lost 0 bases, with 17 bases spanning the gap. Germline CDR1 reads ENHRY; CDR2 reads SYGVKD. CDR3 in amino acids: CAISEPLDVWDSYNEQFF. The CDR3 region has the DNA TGTGCCATCAGTGAGCCGCTGGATGTGTGGGACTCCTACAATGAGCAGTTCTTC.

The CDR3 protein is CASSHRLAGNEQFF. CDR3 DNA: TGTGCCAGCAGTCACCGGCTAGCGGGAAATGAGCAGTTCTTC. This sequence joins TRBV25-1 and TRBJ2-1, with TRBD2 matching 9 bases. Losses at the gene ends were 5 bases for V and 7 bases for J; bases not matched to a gene: 6. The germline V gene encodes CDR1 MGHDK and CDR2 SYGVNS. This CDR3 comprises 14 residues.

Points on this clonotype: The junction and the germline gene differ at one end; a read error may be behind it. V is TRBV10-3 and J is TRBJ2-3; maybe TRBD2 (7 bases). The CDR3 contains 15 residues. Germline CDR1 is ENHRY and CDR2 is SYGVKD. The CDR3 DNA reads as TGTGCCACCCAAACACAGACAGGATCCCCAACTCTGGGGGGGTTT. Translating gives CATQTQTGSPTLGGF.

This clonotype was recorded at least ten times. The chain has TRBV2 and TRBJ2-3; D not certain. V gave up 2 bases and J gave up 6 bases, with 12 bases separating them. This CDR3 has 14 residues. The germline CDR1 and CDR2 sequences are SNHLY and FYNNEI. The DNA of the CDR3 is TGTGCCAGCAGTGAAAGGTCCCTAGGTGATACGCAGTATTTT. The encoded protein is CASSERSLGDTQYF.

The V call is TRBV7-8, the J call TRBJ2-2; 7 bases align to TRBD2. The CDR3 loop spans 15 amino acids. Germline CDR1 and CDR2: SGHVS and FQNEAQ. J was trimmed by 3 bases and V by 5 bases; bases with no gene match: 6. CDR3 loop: CASSPAGLHTGELFF. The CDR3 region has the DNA TGTGCCAGCAGCCCAGCGGGGCTACACACCGGGGAGCTGTTTTTT.

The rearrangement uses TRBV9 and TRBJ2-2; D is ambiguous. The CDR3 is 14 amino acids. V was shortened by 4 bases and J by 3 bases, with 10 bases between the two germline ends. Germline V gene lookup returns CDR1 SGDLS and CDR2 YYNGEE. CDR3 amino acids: CASSQTPDTGELFF. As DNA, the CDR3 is TGTGCCAGCAGCCAAACCCCGGACACCGGGGAGCTGTTTTTT. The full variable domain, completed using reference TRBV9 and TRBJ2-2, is DSGVTQTPKHLITATGQRVTLRCSPRSGDLSVYWYQQSLDQGLQFLIQYYNGEERAKGNILERFSAQQFPDLHSELNLSSLELGDSALYFCASSQTPDTGELFFGEGSRLTVL.

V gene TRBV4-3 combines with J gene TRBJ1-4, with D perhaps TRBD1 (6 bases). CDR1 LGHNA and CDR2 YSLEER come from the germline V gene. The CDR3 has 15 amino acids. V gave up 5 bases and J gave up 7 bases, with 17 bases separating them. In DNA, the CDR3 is TGCGCCAGCAGCTTGTTGGGCCAGGGGAGTGAAAAACTGTTTTTT. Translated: CASSLLGQGSEKLFF.

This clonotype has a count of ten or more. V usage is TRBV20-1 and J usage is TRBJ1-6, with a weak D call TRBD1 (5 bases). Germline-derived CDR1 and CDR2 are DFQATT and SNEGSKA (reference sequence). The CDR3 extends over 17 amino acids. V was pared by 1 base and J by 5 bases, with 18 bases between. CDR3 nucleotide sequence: TGCAGTGCTAGAGCAACTACCGGGACGGCGAATAATTCACCCCTCCACTTT. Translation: CSARATTGTANNSPLHF.

CDR3 nucleotides: TGCACGGCCGGGGGGGAGACAGATACGCAGTATTTT. It encodes CTAGGETDTQYF. V usage is TRBV10-2 and J usage is TRBJ2-3; 8 bases match TRBD2. The germline gives CDR1 WSHSY, CDR2 SAAADI. There are 12 residues in the CDR3.

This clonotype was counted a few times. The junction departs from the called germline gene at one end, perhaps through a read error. The CDR3 sequence: CASSPRLAGSYEQYF. In nucleotides, the CDR3 is TGTGCCAGCAGTCCCAGACTAGCGGGAAGCTACGAGCAGTACTTC. The chain uses TRBV10-3 and TRBJ2-7; 11 bases agree with TRBD2. Germline CDR1 ENHRY, CDR2 SYGVKD. This CDR3 is built from 15 residues.